The rows below give T cell receptor beta chains drawn from one sample of a study of CXCR3-negative and CXCR3-positive naive CD8 T cells. For each CDR3 protein, TCRdb gives one entry from its re-call of the 5' RACE reads, without DNA. The record lists fewer than 95,000 distinct CDR3 sequences, of which the ten most abundant hold around 1.8%. The sample was naive CXCR3- CD8+ T cells from blood. These receptors came from a human donor in good health. Some clones in this sample may be carry-over from other donors' samples. Both conserved end residues are part of each CDR3. Fields, in order: V gene, J gene, CDR3 protein.

TRBV25-1	TRBJ1-2	CASSEGRNYGYTF
TRBV5-1	TRBJ2-5	CASSLEGVAQYF
TRBV14	TRBJ1-1	CASSQDLDIETRTEAFF
TRBV12-3/TRBV12-4	TRBJ2-3	CASSVQGADTQYF
TRBV29-1	TRBJ2-7	CSVEFAGGHYEQYF
TRBV4-3	TRBJ2-7	CASSPRTGPYEQYF
TRBV25-1	TRBJ1-6	CASSEWDNCYNSPLHF
TRBV4-1	TRBJ2-2	CASSQAGVPNTGELFF
TRBV19	TRBJ2-2	CASSIASTGELFF
TRBV12-3/TRBV12-4	TRBJ2-7	CASSFHDFYEQYF
TRBV11-2	TRBJ2-1	CASSSGLSYNEQFF
TRBV19	TRBJ2-5	CASSIGDGGAETQYF
TRBV6-5	TRBJ2-1	CASSSGLAGGLQNNEQFF
TRBV12-3/TRBV12-4	TRBJ2-7	CASKQGYEQYF
TRBV2	TRBJ2-3	CASSGLEDTQYF
TRBV7-2	TRBJ1-2	CASSLGPVEQGYGYTF
TRBV29-1	TRBJ2-7	CSVETSWSYEQYF
TRBV28	TRBJ2-1	CASSLTGGGNEQFF
TRBV30	TRBJ1-6	CAWSPGARGNSPLHF
TRBV4-1	TRBJ2-7	CASSQVSRGREQYF
TRBV28	TRBJ2-3	CASGRASTDTQYF
TRBV7-9	TRBJ2-3	CASSLGMTGSRDTQYF
TRBV29-1	TRBJ2-7	CSVEVQTGYDEQYF
TRBV7-9	TRBJ2-7	CASRSGGTYEQYF
TRBV5-1	TRBJ2-1	CASSRGLAGDYNEQFF
TRBV25-1	TRBJ2-2	CASSRAGRANTGELFF
TRBV21-1	TRBJ2-5	CASSQGRSRKETQYF
TRBV15	TRBJ2-7	CATSGEGLSYEQYF
TRBV7-9	TRBJ2-5	CASTLRGQETQYF
TRBV7-9	TRBJ2-1	CASKTSGLNNEQFF
TRBV19	TRBJ1-1	CASSIGPIGFF
TRBV29-1	TRBJ2-1	CSAEIPGLAGGLSYNEQFF
TRBV19	TRBJ2-7	CASSMTSGGPFSYEQYF
TRBV29-1	TRBJ2-1	CSGNRGQGRNEQFF
TRBV6-1	TRBJ2-7	CASSEYLGDMHYEQYF
TRBV7-9	TRBJ1-5	CASSLSDLNQPQHF
TRBV7-9	TRBJ1-4	CASSTRQGLEEKLFF
TRBV9	TRBJ2-2	CASSVVREWVDTGELFF
TRBV10-3	TRBJ2-5	CAISESILAAGETQYF
TRBV6-4	TRBJ2-1	CASSDTSGSSYNEQFF
TRBV14	TRBJ2-1	CASSQAAGGPYNEQFF
TRBV11-1	TRBJ2-1	CASSSFYHEQFF
TRBV15	TRBJ2-1	CATRGGGMNEQFF
TRBV10-2	TRBJ1-2	CASSESWAASNYGYTF
TRBV14	TRBJ2-2	CASSSGTGNTGELFF
TRBV2	TRBJ1-2	CASSEAEGATTGYTF
TRBV30	TRBJ1-1	CAWSVGIEAFF
TRBV3-1	TRBJ2-2	CASGGGLGEFTGELFF
TRBV7-3	TRBJ2-6	CASSLDSGANVLTF
TRBV5-5	TRBJ2-5	CASSLEIAEETQYF
TRBV7-9	TRBJ2-5	CASSLGVETQYF
TRBV11-1	TRBJ1-4	CASSPKTNEKLFF
TRBV7-9	TRBJ1-3	CASSSGEPGNTIYF
TRBV20-1	TRBJ2-7	CSAGDRGFSYEQYF
TRBV29-1	TRBJ2-2	CSVRDTGELFF
TRBV29-1	TRBJ2-1	CSAERGADYNEQFF
TRBV27	TRBJ2-5	CASRKGPGDETQYF